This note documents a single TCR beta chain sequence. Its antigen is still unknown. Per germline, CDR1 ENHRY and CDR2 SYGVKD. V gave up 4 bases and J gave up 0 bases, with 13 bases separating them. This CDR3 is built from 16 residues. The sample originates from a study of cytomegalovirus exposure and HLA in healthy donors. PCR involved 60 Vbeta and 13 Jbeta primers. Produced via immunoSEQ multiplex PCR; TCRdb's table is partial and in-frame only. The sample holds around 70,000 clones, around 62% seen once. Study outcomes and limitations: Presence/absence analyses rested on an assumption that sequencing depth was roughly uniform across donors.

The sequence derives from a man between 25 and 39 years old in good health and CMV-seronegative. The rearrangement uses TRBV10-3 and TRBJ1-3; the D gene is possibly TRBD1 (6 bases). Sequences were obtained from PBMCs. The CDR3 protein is CAISGDIPISGNTIYF. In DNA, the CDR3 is TGTGCCATCAGTGGGGACATTCCCATCTCTGGAAACACCATATATTTT.